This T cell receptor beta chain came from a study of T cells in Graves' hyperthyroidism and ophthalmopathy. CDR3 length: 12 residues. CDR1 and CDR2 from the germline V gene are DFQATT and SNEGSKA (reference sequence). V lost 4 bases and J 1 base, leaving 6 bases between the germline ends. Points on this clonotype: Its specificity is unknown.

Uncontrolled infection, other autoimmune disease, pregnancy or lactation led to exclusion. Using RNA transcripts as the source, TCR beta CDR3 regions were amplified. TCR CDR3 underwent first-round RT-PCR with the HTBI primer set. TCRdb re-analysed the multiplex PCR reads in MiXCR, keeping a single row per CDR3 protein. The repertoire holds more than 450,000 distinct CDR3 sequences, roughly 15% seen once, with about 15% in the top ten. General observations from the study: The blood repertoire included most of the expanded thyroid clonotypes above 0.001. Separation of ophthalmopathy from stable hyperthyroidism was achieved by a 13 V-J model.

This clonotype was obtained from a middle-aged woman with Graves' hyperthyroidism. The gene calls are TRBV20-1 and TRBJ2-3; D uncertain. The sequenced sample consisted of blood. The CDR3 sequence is CSANPGTDTQYF. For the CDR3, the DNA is TGCAGTGCTAACCCTGGCACAGATACGCAGTATTTT.